One and the same sample provided the 12 T cell receptor beta chains below, sequenced in a study of shared clonotypes between healthy human individuals. Naive CD8 isolation took CD45RO-negative cells positively selected for CCR7 and excluded terminally differentiated effector memory CD45RA+ cells. Profiling relied on immunoSEQ multiplex PCR, and the TCRdb table lists in-frame clones only, not all of them. In the table there are about 700,000 clones, under 95% of which are singletons. Sequencing was performed on naive CD8+ T cells sorted from blood. The receptors stem from a young man in good health.

The chain uses TRBV18 and TRBJ2-1, with 14 nucleotides matching TRBD2. The V segment lost 6 bases and the J segment 4 bases; nucleotides outside the gene matches: 5. The CDR3 is 16 amino acids. Germline V CDR1 and CDR2: KGHSH, LQKENI. CDR3 DNA: TGTGCCAGCTCCTCCGGGACTAGCGGGAGTTACAATGAGCAGTTCTTC. It encodes CASSSGTSGSYNEQFF. Combining the CDR3 with reference TRBV18 and TRBJ2-1 gives the whole variable domain NAGVMQNPRHLVRRRGQEARLRCSPMKGHSHVYWYRQLPEEGLKFMVYLQKENIIDESGMPKERFSAEFPKEGPSILRIQQVVRGDSAAYFCASSSGTSGSYNEQFFGPGTRLTVL.

The chain joins TRBV7-2 to TRBJ2-7; D remains ambiguous. Germline CDR1 and CDR2: SGHTA and FQGNSA. V was cut by 1 base and J by 0 bases, with 7 bases left in between. The CDR3 extends over 14 amino acids. The CDR3 sequence: CASSLVSSSYEQYF. The CDR3, as DNA: TGTGCCAGCAGCTTAGTGTCGTCCTCCTACGAGCAGTACTTC.

This clone appeared a few times. The chain has TRBV29-1 and TRBJ2-7; possible D gene TRBD2, 5 bases. V lost 7 bases to trimming and J lost 0 bases, with 16 bases between them. Germline V gene lookup returns CDR1 SQVTM and CDR2 ANQGSEA. The length of the CDR3 is 14 residues. In DNA form, the CDR3 reads TGCAGCGCAACGACGACTAAAAGCTCCTACGAGCAGTACTTC. This sequence encodes CSATTTKSSYEQYF.

The V and J genes are TRBV7-9 and TRBJ1-5; D is uncertain. Germline V lookup: CDR1 SEHNR, CDR2 FQNEAQ (reference sequence). V lost 0 bases to trimming and J lost 4 bases, with 16 bases between them. The CDR3 is 17 amino acids. In DNA, the CDR3 is TGTGCCAGCAGCTTAGCGTCTCCCCGAAGCCGAAATCAGCCCCAGCATTTT. This translates into CASSLASPRSRNQPQHF.

This chain connects TRBV4-3 to TRBJ2-2; D is ambiguous. CDR3 length equals 15 residues. Germline CDR1 LGHNA, CDR2 YSLEER. V shed 1 base and J shed 4 bases, with 10 bases lying between them. The CDR3 here is CASSQGVPGTGELFF. The CDR3 DNA sequence: TGCGCCAGCAGCCAAGGAGTTCCAGGCACCGGGGAGCTGTTTTTT.

The gene calls are TRBV28 and TRBJ2-4; 10 nucleotides agree with TRBD1. Trimming at V came to 8 bases and at J to 7 bases, leaving 5 bases not matched to a gene. The CDR3 is 13 residues long. Germline V gene lookup returns CDR1 MDHEN and CDR2 SYDVKM. DNA of the CDR3: TGTGCCAGCCGGGACAGGGGAATCAACATTCAGTACTTC. This gives the protein CASRDRGINIQYF. Complete variable domain (other parts from reference TRBV28 and TRBJ2-4): DVKVTQSSRYLVKRTGEKVFLECVQDMDHENMFWYRQDPGLGLRLIYFSYDVKMKEKGDIPEGYSVSREKKERFSLILESASTNQTSMYLCASRDRGINIQYFGAGTRLSVL.

J is TRBJ1-5 and V is TRBV5-6; unclear D gene. V lost 2 bases and J 4 bases, leaving 13 bases between the germline ends. CDR1 and CDR2 (germline): SGHDT, YYEEEE. The CDR3 sequence is 15 residues long. This CDR3 reads CASSFRTARNQPQHF. Here the CDR3 DNA reads TGTGCCAGCAGCTTTAGGACGGCCCGAAATCAGCCCCAGCATTTT.

V and J are TRBV7-6 and TRBJ2-7; a possible D gene is TRBD1 (6 bases). Germline CDR1 is SGHVS and CDR2 is FNYEAQ. Trimming stripped 1 base from V and 2 bases from J, with 12 bases between. The CDR3 length is 15 residues. CDR3 sequence: CASSLGGPPAYEQYF. The DNA of the CDR3 is TGTGCCAGCAGCTTAGGGGGGCCGCCTGCCTACGAGCAGTACTTC.

The chain links TRBV9 to TRBJ2-1, with TRBD2 matching 10 bases. The CDR3 is 18 amino acids. Germline V gene data show CDR1 as SGDLS and CDR2 as YYNGEE. V lost 0 bases, J lost 1 base, and 7 bases stayed unmatched. The CDR3 here is CASSVAPSGSISYNEQFF. The CDR3 coding sequence is TGTGCCAGCAGCGTAGCTCCTAGCGGGAGTATATCCTACAATGAGCAGTTCTTC.

This rearrangement joins TRBV5-5 to TRBJ1-5, with TRBD1 identical over 9 bases. This CDR3 spans 16 amino acids. J was trimmed by 2 bases and V by 3 bases; bases with no gene match: 6. Germline V gene lookup returns CDR1 SGHKS and CDR2 YYEKEE (reference sequence). The CDR3 is CASSSRDRAGNQPQHF. The CDR3 DNA sequence: TGTGCCAGCAGCTCCCGGGACAGGGCTGGCAATCAGCCCCAGCATTTT. The variable domain in full, completed from reference TRBV5-5 and TRBJ1-5, reads DAGVTQSPTHLIKTRGQQVTLRCSPISGHKSVSWYQQVLGQGPQFIFQYYEKEERGRGNFPDRFSARQFPNYSSELNVNALLLGDSALYLCASSSRDRAGNQPQHFGDGTRLSIL.

This clone was detected once. The chain has TRBV11-2 and TRBJ2-1; the D is unclear. The germline gives CDR1 SGHAT, CDR2 FQNNGV. The CDR3 runs 16 residues. With 4 bases removed from V and 4 bases from J, the gap between germline ends came to 17 bases. The CDR3 DNA reads TGTGCCAGCAGCTCCGAGTGGCAGGATTTATACAATGAGCAGTTCTTC. Its protein product is CASSSEWQDLYNEQFF.

This sequence joins TRBV9 and TRBJ1-2; 7 nucleotides align to TRBD1. Germline V gene sequence: CDR1 SGDLS, CDR2 YYNGEE. The CDR3 is made up of 16 amino acids. Germline trimming cut 0 bases from V and 8 bases from J; bases unmatched to any gene: 13. The CDR3 nucleotides read TGTGCCAGCAGCGTAGCGGTCGACAGGGAGGTTTGGGGCTACACCTTC. Amino acids: CASSVAVDREVWGYTF.